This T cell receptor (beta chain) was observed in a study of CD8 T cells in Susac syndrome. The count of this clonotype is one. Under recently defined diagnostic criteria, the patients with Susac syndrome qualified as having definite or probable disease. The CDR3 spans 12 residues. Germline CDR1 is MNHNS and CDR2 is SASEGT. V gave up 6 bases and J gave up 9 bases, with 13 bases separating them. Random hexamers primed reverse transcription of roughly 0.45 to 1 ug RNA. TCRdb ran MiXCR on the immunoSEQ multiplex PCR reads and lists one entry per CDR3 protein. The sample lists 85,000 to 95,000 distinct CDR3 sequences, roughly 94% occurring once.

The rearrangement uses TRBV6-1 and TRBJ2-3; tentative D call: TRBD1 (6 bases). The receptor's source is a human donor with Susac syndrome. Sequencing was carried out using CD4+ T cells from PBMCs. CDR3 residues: CASSRDTKTQYF. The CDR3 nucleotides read TGTGCCAGCAGCCGGGACACCAAAACGCAGTATTTT.